This TCR beta chain was sequenced during a study of blood T cells in healthy people across ages. Points from the study as a whole: It was held that the diversity estimates obtained from one million T cells were underestimates.

Germline CDR1 and CDR2: SNHLY and FYNNEI. The CDR3 runs to 13 residues. Unmatched junction bases numbered 3, after V lost 5 bases and J lost 5 bases. Notes on this clonotype: The antigen is undetermined.

Using a J-beta primer mix together with a sample-barcoded 5' primer, a second PCR was run for roughly 7 to 12 cycles. One entry per CDR3 protein results from TCRdb running MiXCR on the 5' RACE reads. The table includes almost 1 million distinct CDR3 sequences, roughly 51% detected once. This rearrangement joins TRBV2 to TRBJ2-1; 7 nucleotides agree with TRBD1. The receptor's source is a woman in her fifties or sixties in good health. The sequencing input was blood. The CDR3 DNA follows: TGTGCCAGCAGTTGGGACAGCAACAATGAGCAGTTCTTC. Translating gives CASSWDSNNEQFF.